One T cell receptor (beta chain) is described in this entry. The antigen is undetermined. TCR alpha and TCR beta cDNA libraries with sample barcodes and UMIs came from 5'RACE using constant-segment primers. Using its own MiXCR run on the 5' RACE reads, TCRdb lists one record per CDR3 protein. The top ten clones hold approximately 22% of a sample with over 300,000 distinct CDR3 sequences, approximately 22% of them seen once. Germline V gene sequence: CDR1 GTSNPN, CDR2 SVGIG (reference sequence). V dropped 0 bases and J dropped 9; count of bases not matched to a gene: 6. CDR3 length equals 15 residues. The data originate from a study of T-cell memory formation after mild COVID-19. The wider study: Among the donors, TCR clusters were largely specific to each donor. Study results and caveats: There was no confirmation that second-wave clones peaking on day 37 were SARS-CoV-2 specific.

Sample: PBMCs or a T cell subset sorted from them (not recorded which). This chain joins TRBV30 and TRBJ2-1; 12 bases map to TRBD1. This clonotype was sampled from a man between 18 and 35 years old who had mild COVID-19 (a few samples of this study predate the infection). Cell type and time point are not known. CDR3 in DNA: TGTGCCTGGAGTGTTCCCGGGACAGGGGGCAGTGAGCAGTTCTTC. Its translation is CAWSVPGTGGSEQFF.